This is a list of T cell receptor beta chains from one sample in a study of blood T cells in healthy people across ages. TCRdb used MiXCR to reprocess the 5' RACE reads, holding one entry per CDR3 protein. The repertoire holds under 800,000 distinct CDR3 sequences, with approximately 43% as singletons. Sequences were obtained from blood. All receptors come from a woman aged 55 to 70 in good health. Each CDR3 is given with its conserved first and last residue. The D gene is left open where the match is weak. A clone size is listed for some rows: how often the clone was seen (once, few, many), or a class if it is expanded.

j_call: TRBJ2-7
v_call: TRBV20-1
d_call: -
clone_size: -
cdr3_nt: TGCAGTGCTCTCAGCCGAACCCCGGGGGAGCAGTACTTC
cdr3_aa: CSALSRTPGEQYF

j_call: TRBJ2-5
v_call: TRBV15
d_call: -
clone_size: -
cdr3_nt: TGTGCCACCAGCAGAGACTGGGGGCAAGAGACCCAGTACTTC
cdr3_aa: CATSRDWGQETQYF

j_call: TRBJ1-3
v_call: TRBV27
d_call: -
clone_size: once
cdr3_nt: TGTGCCAGCAGTTCCCCAGGGGAGGGGTCCGGAAACACCATATATTTT
cdr3_aa: CASSSPGEGSGNTIYF

j_call: TRBJ2-3
v_call: TRBV20-1
d_call: -
clone_size: -
cdr3_nt: TGCAGTGCTAGGACTAGGGACGCAGATACGCAGTATTTT
cdr3_aa: CSARTRDADTQYF

j_call: TRBJ2-1
v_call: TRBV7-2
d_call: TRBD2
clone_size: few
cdr3_nt: TGTGCCAGCAGTGGTAGCGGGAGGAGGGACAATGAGCAGTTCTTC
cdr3_aa: CASSGSGRRDNEQFF

j_call: TRBJ2-3
v_call: TRBV9
d_call: -
clone_size: -
cdr3_nt: TGTGCCAGCAGCGTAGGGAACCCTAGCACAGATACGCAGTATTTT
cdr3_aa: CASSVGNPSTDTQYF

j_call: TRBJ2-1
v_call: TRBV20-1
d_call: TRBD2
clone_size: -
cdr3_nt: TGCAGTGTTAGAGATCGCGAACTAGCGGGAGGCCGCTCCTACAATGAGCAGTTCTTC
cdr3_aa: CSVRDRELAGGRSYNEQFF

j_call: TRBJ2-7
v_call: TRBV27
d_call: -
clone_size: -
cdr3_nt: TGTGCCAGCAGTCCCCCCCGGCGGCCCTACGAGCAGTACTTC
cdr3_aa: CASSPPRRPYEQYF

j_call: TRBJ2-1
v_call: TRBV28
d_call: TRBD1
clone_size: few
cdr3_nt: TGTGCCAGCAGACAGGGGGACCAACTCTACAATGAGCAGTTCTTC
cdr3_aa: CASRQGDQLYNEQFF

j_call: TRBJ2-2
v_call: TRBV3-1
d_call: TRBD2
clone_size: -
cdr3_nt: TGTGCCAGCAGCCAAGTTTTAGCGGGGACCGGGGAGCTGTTTTTT
cdr3_aa: CASSQVLAGTGELFF

j_call: TRBJ2-1
v_call: TRBV27
d_call: TRBD2
clone_size: -
cdr3_nt: TGTGCCAGCACCCTAGGGGGGAGCGGGGGATACAATGAGCAGTTCTTC
cdr3_aa: CASTLGGSGGYNEQFF

j_call: TRBJ2-7
v_call: TRBV6-2/TRBV6-3
d_call: TRBD2
clone_size: few
cdr3_nt: TGTGCCAGCACCACACCTAGCGGGAGGTGGAGCAATGAGCAGTACTTC
cdr3_aa: CASTTPSGRWSNEQYF

j_call: TRBJ2-3
v_call: TRBV9
d_call: -
clone_size: few
cdr3_nt: TGTGCCAGCAGCACCCGGGCTAGCACAGATACGCAGTATTTT
cdr3_aa: CASSTRASTDTQYF

j_call: TRBJ1-1
v_call: TRBV30
d_call: TRBD1
clone_size: few
cdr3_nt: TGTGCCTGGAGTGTCGGGACAGCGGGCACTGAAGCTTTCTTT
cdr3_aa: CAWSVGTAGTEAFF

j_call: TRBJ1-2
v_call: TRBV29-1
d_call: TRBD1
clone_size: few
cdr3_nt: TGCAGCGTTTATGGACAGGGGATAGAAGTTGGCTACACCTTC
cdr3_aa: CSVYGQGIEVGYTF

j_call: TRBJ2-7
v_call: TRBV15
d_call: -
clone_size: -
cdr3_nt: TGTGCCACCAGCAGTAGGTTCGAGCAGTACTTC
cdr3_aa: CATSSRFEQYF

j_call: TRBJ2-5
v_call: TRBV6-1
d_call: -
clone_size: once
cdr3_nt: TGTGCCAGCAGCCAACAGGGTACTCTCGAGACCCAGTACTTC
cdr3_aa: CASSQQGTLETQYF

j_call: TRBJ1-5
v_call: TRBV29-1
d_call: -
clone_size: many
cdr3_nt: TGCAGCGTTAGGGGGGATAGCAATCAGCCCCAGCATTTT
cdr3_aa: CSVRGDSNQPQHF

j_call: TRBJ2-1
v_call: TRBV6-5
d_call: TRBD1
clone_size: -
cdr3_nt: TGTGCCAGCAGACGAGATCCGTCGGGACAGGGTGAGCAGTTCTTC
cdr3_aa: CASRRDPSGQGEQFF

j_call: TRBJ2-5
v_call: TRBV7-2
d_call: -
clone_size: -
cdr3_nt: TGTGCCAGCAGCTTAGCGAGGACAGAGCAGTACTTC
cdr3_aa: CASSLARTEQYF

j_call: TRBJ2-3
v_call: TRBV5-1
d_call: -
clone_size: -
cdr3_nt: TGCGCCAGCAGCGACAGCGGTGCAGATACGCAGTATTTT
cdr3_aa: CASSDSGADTQYF

j_call: TRBJ2-7
v_call: TRBV20-1
d_call: -
clone_size: once
cdr3_nt: TGCAGTGCTAGAGATATACAGGTTAGCTCCTACGAGCAGCACTTC
cdr3_aa: CSARDIQVSSYEQHF

j_call: TRBJ2-5
v_call: TRBV20-1
d_call: -
clone_size: few
cdr3_nt: TGCAGTGCTCAGGACGTCCAAGAGACCCAGTACTTC
cdr3_aa: CSAQDVQETQYF

j_call: TRBJ2-4
v_call: TRBV28
d_call: -
clone_size: -
cdr3_nt: TGTGCCAGCAGTTTGTTATCCAGCGGCACAGCCAAAAACATTCAGTACTTC
cdr3_aa: CASSLLSSGTAKNIQYF

j_call: TRBJ2-5
v_call: TRBV9
d_call: TRBD2
clone_size: few
cdr3_nt: TGTGCCAGCAGCGTAGGCGGCGGGGGGGCCCAAGAGACCCAGTACTTC
cdr3_aa: CASSVGGGGAQETQYF

j_call: TRBJ2-1
v_call: TRBV6-1
d_call: -
clone_size: -
cdr3_nt: TGTGCCAGCACCCGCCCGGCGAGCTCCTACAATGAGCAGTTCTTC
cdr3_aa: CASTRPASSYNEQFF

j_call: TRBJ2-7
v_call: TRBV7-2
d_call: TRBD2
clone_size: many
cdr3_nt: TGTGCCAGCAGCCCTCGGGGTAGCGGGCGTGGCGAGCAGTACTTC
cdr3_aa: CASSPRGSGRGEQYF

j_call: TRBJ2-3
v_call: TRBV20-1
d_call: -
clone_size: many
cdr3_nt: TGCAGTGCTCCTCTAGCAGGGGGGGATACGCAGTATTTT
cdr3_aa: CSAPLAGGDTQYF

j_call: TRBJ2-1
v_call: TRBV24-1
d_call: -
clone_size: few
cdr3_nt: TGTGCCACCAGTGATTCACCCCCATCGGGCCACAATGAGCAGTTCTTC
cdr3_aa: CATSDSPPSGHNEQFF

j_call: TRBJ2-7
v_call: TRBV7-3
d_call: -
clone_size: -
cdr3_nt: TGTGCCAGCAGCTTAACGCTTGGGGACGAGCAGTACTTC
cdr3_aa: CASSLTLGDEQYF

j_call: TRBJ2-1
v_call: TRBV7-2
d_call: -
clone_size: -
cdr3_nt: TGTGCCAGCAGCTTAGGGGAGGCTAATGAGCAGTTCTTC
cdr3_aa: CASSLGEANEQFF

j_call: TRBJ2-5
v_call: TRBV27
d_call: -
clone_size: few
cdr3_nt: TGTGCCAGCAGTTTAGTGGCGGTTAACCAAGAGACCCAGTACTTC
cdr3_aa: CASSLVAVNQETQYF

j_call: TRBJ1-5
v_call: TRBV6-6
d_call: -
clone_size: -
cdr3_nt: TGTGCCAGCAGCAAAAAAGGCAATCAGCCCCAGCATTTT
cdr3_aa: CASSKKGNQPQHF

j_call: TRBJ1-4
v_call: TRBV12-3/TRBV12-4
d_call: -
clone_size: -
cdr3_nt: TGTGCCAGCAGCTGGGACAATGAAAAACCGTTTTTT
cdr3_aa: CASSWDNEKPFF

j_call: TRBJ2-3
v_call: TRBV5-1
d_call: -
clone_size: few
cdr3_nt: TGCGCCAGCAGCTCCACAGGGATAGGTTCAGATACGCAGTATTTT
cdr3_aa: CASSSTGIGSDTQYF

j_call: TRBJ2-1
v_call: TRBV5-6
d_call: TRBD2
clone_size: -
cdr3_nt: TGTGCCAGCAGCTGGCCCGGGACTAGCGGGCCTAGCTCCTACAATGAGCAGTTCTTC
cdr3_aa: CASSWPGTSGPSSYNEQFF

j_call: TRBJ1-1
v_call: TRBV18
d_call: -
clone_size: -
cdr3_nt: TGTGCCAGCTCACTTACTAGGGGGAATATGAACACTGAAGCTTTCTTT
cdr3_aa: CASSLTRGNMNTEAFF

j_call: TRBJ1-4
v_call: TRBV12-3/TRBV12-4
d_call: -
clone_size: -
cdr3_nt: TGTGCCAGCAGGCCGGGGGTTGAAAAACTGTTTTTT
cdr3_aa: CASRPGVEKLFF

j_call: TRBJ2-1
v_call: TRBV20-1
d_call: TRBD2
clone_size: few
cdr3_nt: TGCAGTGCTAGAGATCATGGGGGGGTCTTCAATGAGCAGTTCTTC
cdr3_aa: CSARDHGGVFNEQFF

j_call: TRBJ2-3
v_call: TRBV21-1
d_call: -
clone_size: -
cdr3_nt: TGTGCCAGCACCCCGACTAGCGGATGCACAGATACGCAGTATTTT
cdr3_aa: CASTPTSGCTDTQYF

j_call: TRBJ1-6
v_call: TRBV5-1
d_call: -
clone_size: -
cdr3_nt: TGCGCCAGCAGCTTTGACCGACAGGCCCTCCACTTT
cdr3_aa: CASSFDRQALHF

j_call: TRBJ2-3
v_call: TRBV6-2/TRBV6-3
d_call: -
clone_size: -
cdr3_nt: TGTGCCAGCAGCCCGAATACCGCTAGCACAGATACGCAGTATTTT
cdr3_aa: CASSPNTASTDTQYF

j_call: TRBJ2-5
v_call: TRBV7-3
d_call: TRBD1
clone_size: few
cdr3_nt: TGTGCCAGCAGCTCAATCGGGACAGGGAATTTAGAGACCCAGTACTTC
cdr3_aa: CASSSIGTGNLETQYF

j_call: TRBJ2-2
v_call: TRBV5-1
d_call: -
clone_size: -
cdr3_nt: TGCGCCAGCAGCTTGGACCTGAACACCGGGGAGCTGTTTTTT
cdr3_aa: CASSLDLNTGELFF

j_call: TRBJ2-1
v_call: TRBV5-1
d_call: TRBD1
clone_size: few
cdr3_nt: TGCGCCAGCAGCTTGGAATCGACAGGGGATAATGAGCAGTTCTTC
cdr3_aa: CASSLESTGDNEQFF

j_call: TRBJ2-3
v_call: TRBV29-1
d_call: -
clone_size: -
cdr3_nt: TGCAGCGTTCCCGGTGGAGATACGCAGTATTTT
cdr3_aa: CSVPGGDTQYF

j_call: TRBJ2-1
v_call: TRBV12-3/TRBV12-4
d_call: -
clone_size: many
cdr3_nt: TGTGCCAGCAGTTTAGAAAGGTTTAATGAGCAGTTCTTC
cdr3_aa: CASSLERFNEQFF

j_call: TRBJ2-5
v_call: TRBV29-1
d_call: -
clone_size: many
cdr3_nt: TGCAGCGTCCAACAAGAGACCCAGTACTTC
cdr3_aa: CSVQQETQYF

j_call: TRBJ2-7
v_call: TRBV5-5
d_call: -
clone_size: -
cdr3_nt: TGTGCCAGCAGCTTGGAGGGGGGCGCGATCGAGCAGTACTTC
cdr3_aa: CASSLEGGAIEQYF

j_call: TRBJ1-5
v_call: TRBV2
d_call: -
clone_size: once
cdr3_nt: TGTGCCAGCAGTGAGGATACTAGCAATCAGCCCCAGCATTTT
cdr3_aa: CASSEDTSNQPQHF

j_call: TRBJ2-1
v_call: TRBV20-1
d_call: -
clone_size: -
cdr3_nt: TGCAGTTCTGAGGGGCCCCAGGTGGAGCAGTTCTTC
cdr3_aa: CSSEGPQVEQFF

j_call: TRBJ2-3
v_call: TRBV6-1
d_call: TRBD2
clone_size: -
cdr3_nt: TGTGCCAGCAGAGAGGGACTAGCGGGAGCCTTGGGTCACACAGATACGCAGTATTTT
cdr3_aa: CASREGLAGALGHTDTQYF

j_call: TRBJ1-2
v_call: TRBV12-3/TRBV12-4
d_call: -
clone_size: -
cdr3_nt: TGTGCCAGCAGTTTCGGGACCGCTCGAGGGGGCTACACCTTC
cdr3_aa: CASSFGTARGGYTF

j_call: TRBJ1-5
v_call: TRBV6-5
d_call: TRBD1
clone_size: -
cdr3_nt: TGTGCCAGCAGTTCGACCGCCGTGGGACAGGGGGCGAAACAGCCCCAGCATTTT
cdr3_aa: CASSSTAVGQGAKQPQHF